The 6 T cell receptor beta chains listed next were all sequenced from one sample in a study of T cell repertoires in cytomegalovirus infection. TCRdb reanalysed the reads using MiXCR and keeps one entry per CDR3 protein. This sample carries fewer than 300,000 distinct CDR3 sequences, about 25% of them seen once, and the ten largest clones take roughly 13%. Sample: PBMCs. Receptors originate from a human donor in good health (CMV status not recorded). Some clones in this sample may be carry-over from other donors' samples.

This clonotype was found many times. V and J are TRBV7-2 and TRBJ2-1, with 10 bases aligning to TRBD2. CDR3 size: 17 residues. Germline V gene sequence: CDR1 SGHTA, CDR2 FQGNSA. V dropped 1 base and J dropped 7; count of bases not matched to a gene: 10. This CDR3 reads CASSLVLAGDLANEQFF. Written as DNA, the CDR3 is TGTGCCAGCAGCTTAGTGCTAGCGGGGGACTTAGCGAATGAGCAGTTCTTC.

CDR3: CASSYRVNTDTQYF. Here the CDR3 DNA reads TGTGCCAGCAGCTACAGGGTCAACACAGATACGCAGTATTTT. V is TRBV6-2 or TRBV6-3 and J is TRBJ2-3, with D maybe TRBD1 (6 bases). The germline V gene has CDR1 MNHEY and CDR2 SVGEGT. Trimming cost V 6 bases and J 2 bases, with 12 bases left between them. CDR3 length: 14 amino acids.

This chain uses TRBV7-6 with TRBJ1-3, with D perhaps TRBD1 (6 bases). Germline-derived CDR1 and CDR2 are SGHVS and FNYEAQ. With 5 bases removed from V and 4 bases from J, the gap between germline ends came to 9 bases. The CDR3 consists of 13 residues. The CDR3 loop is CASSRTEGNTIYF. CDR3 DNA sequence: TGTGCCAGCAGCCGGACAGAAGGAAACACCATATATTTT.

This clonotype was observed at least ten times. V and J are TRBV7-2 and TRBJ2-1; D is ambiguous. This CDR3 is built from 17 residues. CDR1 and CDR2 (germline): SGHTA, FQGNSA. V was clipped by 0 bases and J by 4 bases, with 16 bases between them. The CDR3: CASSLAVSRFRYNEQFF. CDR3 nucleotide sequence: TGTGCCAGCAGCTTAGCTGTCTCCCGATTCAGGTACAATGAGCAGTTCTTC.

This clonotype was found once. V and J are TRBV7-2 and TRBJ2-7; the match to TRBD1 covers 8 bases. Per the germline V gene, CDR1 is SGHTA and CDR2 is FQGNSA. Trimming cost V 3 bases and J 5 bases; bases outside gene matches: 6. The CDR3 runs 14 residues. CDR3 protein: CASSLAGGIDEQYF. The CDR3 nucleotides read TGTGCCAGCAGCTTGGCAGGGGGCATAGACGAGCAGTACTTC.

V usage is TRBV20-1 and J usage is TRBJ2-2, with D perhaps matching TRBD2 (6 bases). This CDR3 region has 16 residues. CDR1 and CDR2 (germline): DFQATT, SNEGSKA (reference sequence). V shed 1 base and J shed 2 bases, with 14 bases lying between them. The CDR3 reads CSARGESGLNTGELFF. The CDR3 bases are TGCAGTGCTAGAGGAGAATCAGGACTAAACACCGGGGAGCTGTTTTTT.